The 32 T cell receptor beta chains given below trace back to one sample, sequenced in a study of blood T cell repertoires in COVID-19. The table came from immunoSEQ multiplex PCR; TCRdb's copy has only in-frame clones and leaves some out. This sample has about 210,000 clones, with 70% to 85% found just once. Sequencing used peripheral blood. These receptors came from a middle-aged man who had recovered from COVID-19.

The CDR3 DNA is TGCGCCAGCAGCCCCGGGAGTATACGGCCTGCTGGCTACACCTTC. Encoded protein: CASSPGSIRPAGYTF. The J gene is TRBJ1-2, the V gene TRBV5-1; D remains unclear. Germline assignment: CDR1 SGHRS and CDR2 YFSETQ. This CDR3 region has 15 residues. The V and J ends lost 4 bases and 7 bases respectively, with 20 bases between them.

The chain employs TRBV6-1 and TRBJ2-3, with TRBD2 matching over 7 bases. The CDR3 covers 15 residues. Germline V CDR1 and CDR2: MNHNS, SASEGT. The junction had 4 bases not matched to a gene; V was cut back by 1 base and J by 3 bases. The CDR3 coding sequence is TGTGCCAGCAGTGAAGAAGCTAGCGGAACAGATACGCAGTATTTT. This encodes CASSEEASGTDTQYF.

J is TRBJ2-3 and V is TRBV6-6, with no clear D. The CDR3 sequence is 16 residues long. Deletions cut 0 bases from V and 8 bases from J, with 18 bases between. Per germline, CDR1 MNHNY and CDR2 SVGAGI (reference sequence). CDR3 sequence: CASSYSRDGFMGTQYF. The DNA of the CDR3 is TGTGCCAGCAGTTACTCAAGAGACGGGTTCATGGGTACGCAGTATTTT.

CDR3 nucleotides: TGTGCCAGCGGGACGGACAGGGGCAATGAGCAGTTCTTC. Encoded protein: CASGTDRGNEQFF. The rearrangement uses TRBV2 and TRBJ2-1; 9 positions match TRBD1. The germline V gene has CDR1 SNHLY and CDR2 FYNNEI. The V and J ends lost 8 bases and 6 bases, in that order; junction bases with no gene match: 5. CDR3 length: 13 residues.

The rearrangement links TRBV12-3 or TRBV12-4 to TRBJ1-2, with 8 bases that match TRBD1. With V trimmed by 6 bases and J by 4 bases, 4 bases remained unmatched. The CDR3 runs to 13 residues. CDR3 loop: CASRPTGGYGYTF. CDR3 coding DNA: TGTGCCAGCAGACCAACAGGGGGCTATGGCTACACCTTC.

The chain links TRBV5-4 to TRBJ2-1; weak D call: TRBD1 (6 bases). CDR3 length equals 16 residues. Germline lookup yields CDR1 SGHNT and CDR2 YYREEE (reference sequence). Trimming cost V 2 bases and J 5 bases, with 17 bases left between them. CDR3 DNA sequence: TGTGCCAGCAGCTTACCGGGGCGCAGGGGTAACAATGAGCAGTTCTTC. Amino acids: CASSLPGRRGNNEQFF.

The chain is built from TRBV27 and TRBJ2-5, with 8 bases matching TRBD1. There are 15 residues in the CDR3. Per the germline V gene, CDR1 is MNHEY and CDR2 is SMNVEV (reference sequence). J gave up 5 bases and V 5 bases, and 10 bases lay outside the gene matches. The DNA of the CDR3 is TGTGCCAGCAGTAGGAGCAGGGGGCTATCCGAGACCCAGTACTTC. This codes for CASSRSRGLSETQYF.

This chain joins TRBV19 and TRBJ2-3, with 8 nucleotides matching TRBD1. Per germline, CDR1 LNHDA and CDR2 SQIVND (reference sequence). The CDR3 extends over 15 amino acids. J lost 2 bases, V lost 3 bases, and 4 bases had no gene match. CDR3 region: CASSIMTGATDTQYF. Here the CDR3 DNA reads TGTGCCAGTAGTATCATGACAGGGGCCACAGATACGCAGTATTTT.

The rearrangement links TRBV6-2 or TRBV6-3 to TRBJ2-7, with 7 bases aligning to TRBD2. Unmatched junction bases numbered 9, after V lost 2 bases and J lost 5 bases. Per the germline V gene, CDR1 is MNHEY and CDR2 is SVGEGT. This CDR3 comprises 15 residues. CDR3 amino acids: CASSYRAGLLDEQYF. The CDR3 bases are TGTGCCAGCAGTTACCGCGCGGGACTACTGGACGAGCAGTACTTC.

This chain links TRBV27 with TRBJ2-7, with 9 bases matching TRBD1. V trimming: 6 bases; J trimming: 4 bases; junction bases outside the gene matches: 4. The CDR3 is 13 amino acids. CDR1 is MNHEY, CDR2 SMNVEV, per germline (reference sequence). This CDR3 is CASSKGTGYEQYF. The CDR3 region has the DNA TGTGCCAGCAGCAAAGGGACAGGGTACGAGCAGTACTTC.

This clone has only a few counts. The V and J genes are TRBV2 and TRBJ2-1, with a tentative D call TRBD2 (5 bases). V gave up 4 bases and J gave up 5 bases, with 9 bases separating them. This CDR3 comprises 13 residues. The V gene's germline CDR1 is SNHLY and CDR2 FYNNEI. CDR3 in amino acids: CASSVDYDNEQFF. The DNA for the CDR3 is TGTGCCAGCAGTGTTGACTACGACAATGAGCAGTTCTTC.

The rearrangement uses TRBV18 and TRBJ2-7; 10 nucleotides line up with TRBD2. This CDR3 has 15 amino acids. The germline gives CDR1 KGHSH, CDR2 LQKENI. Germline trimming cut 2 bases from V and 2 bases from J; bases unmatched to any gene: 3. This CDR3 reads CASSPTSGTTYEQYF. CDR3 DNA sequence: TGTGCCAGCTCACCAACTAGCGGGACCACCTACGAGCAGTACTTC.

The chain employs TRBV18 and TRBJ1-1, with 7 bases matching TRBD1. The CDR3 is made up of 14 amino acids. The germline gives CDR1 KGHSH, CDR2 LQKENI. V lost 5 bases, J lost 5 bases, and 8 bases stayed unmatched. CDR3 in amino acids: CASSSGQVITEAFF. The CDR3 DNA reads as TGTGCCAGCTCAAGCGGACAGGTAATAACTGAAGCTTTCTTT.

The chain joins TRBV10-3 to TRBJ2-1, with a tentative D call TRBD1 (5 bases). V was pared by 6 bases and J by 6 bases, with 15 bases between. There are 14 residues in the CDR3. Per germline, CDR1 ENHRY and CDR2 SYGVKD. The CDR3: CAIRVESTGNEQFF. The DNA for the CDR3 is TGTGCCATCAGGGTCGAATCCACAGGCAATGAGCAGTTCTTC.

In DNA form, the CDR3 reads TGTGCCAGCAGCTTAGTTTCCAGCGGGATAGAGACCCAGTACTTC. It codes for CASSLVSSGIETQYF. V and J are TRBV7-2 and TRBJ2-5; 7 bases are shared with TRBD2. CDR1 SGHTA and CDR2 FQGNSA come from the germline V gene. The CDR3 has 15 residues. V lost 1 base, J lost 4 bases, and 6 bases stayed unmatched.

The rearrangement links TRBV19 to TRBJ2-7; TRBD2 matches at 10 bases. The CDR3 covers 16 residues. J was trimmed by 3 bases and V by 5 bases; bases with no gene match: 10. The germline V gene encodes CDR1 LNHDA and CDR2 SQIVND (reference sequence). The CDR3 DNA reads as TGTGCCAGTAGTTCAAACCTAGCGGGGGTCTTCTACGAGCAGTACTTC. Amino acid sequence: CASSSNLAGVFYEQYF.

The chain links TRBV9 to TRBJ2-3; the D gene is possibly TRBD1 (5 bases). In germline, CDR1 is SGDLS, CDR2 YYNGEE. V gave up 3 bases and J gave up 1 base, with 9 bases separating them. The CDR3 has 14 residues. This CDR3 reads CASSAVGGTDTQYF. The DNA for the CDR3 is TGTGCCAGCAGCGCTGTAGGGGGCACAGATACGCAGTATTTT.

Written as DNA, the CDR3 is TGCAGTGCTAGTAAGGCGGGGTCCCCTGGGGCCAACGTCCTGACTTTC. It yields the protein CSASKAGSPGANVLTF. The rearrangement uses TRBV20-1 and TRBJ2-6, with D possibly TRBD2 on 6 matching bases. Germline CDR1 and CDR2: DFQATT and SNEGSKA (reference sequence). This CDR3 comprises 16 residues. The V and J ends lost 3 bases and 2 bases respectively, with 14 bases between them.

The chain combines TRBV7-2 with TRBJ2-5, with 7 bases identical to TRBD1. V lost 7 bases and J lost 3; bases outside the gene matches: 11. The CDR3 contains 15 residues. CDR1 is SGHTA and CDR2 is FQGNSA in the germline V gene. CDR3 amino acids: CASTGQGVAEETQYF. CDR3 bases: TGTGCCAGCACCGGGCAGGGGGTGGCGGAAGAGACCCAGTACTTC.

The J gene is TRBJ2-1, the V gene TRBV10-2, with a possible D match to TRBD1 (5 bases). CDR3 length equals 15 residues. V lost 2 bases to trimming and J lost 3 bases, with 11 bases between them. CDR1 is WSHSY, CDR2 SAAADI, per germline. CDR3 in amino acids: CASSEGQPNYNEQFF. CDR3 in DNA: TGCGCCAGCAGTGAGGGACAACCCAACTACAATGAGCAGTTCTTC.

The CDR3 DNA reads TGTGCCAGCAGTGAATCCAGGGTATCTGAAGCTTTCTTT. Its translation is CASSESRVSEAFF. The chain uses TRBV6-1 and TRBJ1-1, with D tentatively TRBD1 (5 bases). The germline gives CDR1 MNHNS, CDR2 SASEGT. V was cut by 2 bases and J by 6 bases, with 10 bases left in between. The CDR3 length is 13 residues.

V gene TRBV9 combines with J gene TRBJ1-1; 7 bases agree with TRBD1. Germline CDR1 SGDLS, CDR2 YYNGEE. The V segment lost 4 bases and the J segment 5 bases; nucleotides outside the gene matches: 8. The CDR3 is 14 residues long. The CDR3 region has the DNA TGTGCCAGCAGCCCCCGACAGGGAGGAACTGAAGCTTTCTTT. Protein product: CASSPRQGGTEAFF.

The chain couples TRBV19 to TRBJ1-1; the D gene is possibly TRBD1 (6 bases). CDR3 size: 18 residues. Germline V lookup: CDR1 LNHDA, CDR2 SQIVND (reference sequence). Trimming took off 4 bases at V and 2 bases at J, with 23 bases between the two ends. CDR3 region: CASSTRMNTPTGNTEAFF. The CDR3 nucleotides are TGTGCCAGTAGTACCAGGATGAATACTCCGACAGGCAACACTGAAGCTTTCTTT.

The CDR3 nucleotides are TGTGCCAGCTCCTCTCGGACAGGGGACACTGAAGCTTTCTTT. Its protein product is CASSSRTGDTEAFF. J is TRBJ1-1 and V is TRBV6-5; 9 nucleotides agree with TRBD1. V shed 8 bases, J shed 3 bases, and the junction held 7 bases outside the gene matches. This CDR3 comprises 14 residues. Germline V gene sequence: CDR1 MNHEY, CDR2 SVGAGI.

This clone is a singleton in its sample. The J gene is TRBJ2-5, the V gene TRBV19, with TRBD2 matching over 13 bases. Germline-derived CDR1 and CDR2 are LNHDA and SQIVND (reference sequence). J lost 4 bases, V lost 6 bases, and 8 bases had no gene match. This CDR3 contains 16 residues. This CDR3 is CASSQGTSGMGETQYF. CDR3 nucleotides: TGTGCCAGTAGCCAAGGGACTAGCGGGATGGGAGAGACCCAGTACTTC.

This clone was seen a handful of times. In DNA form, the CDR3 reads TGTGCCACCAGTGATCCCCTCGAACCCCACAACGGCCCAGGGAAGAATCAGCCCCAGCATTTT. It codes for CATSDPLEPHNGPGKNQPQHF. V and J are TRBV24-1 and TRBJ1-5; D perhaps matches TRBD1 (5 bases). CDR3 length: 21 residues. CDR1 is KGHDR and CDR2 is SFDVKD in the germline V gene. V lost 3 bases, J lost 4 bases, and 30 bases lay in between.

The rearrangement joins TRBV3-1 (or the pseudogene TRBV3-2) to TRBJ2-7; 8 bases are a match to TRBD2. The germline gives CDR1 LGHDT, CDR2 YNNKEL (reference sequence). J lost 5 bases, V lost 4 bases, and 13 bases had no gene match. The CDR3 is 16 residues long. The CDR3 sequence is CASSPQRLGGADEQYF. CDR3 nucleotides: TGTGCCAGCAGCCCCCAACGCCTCGGGGGGGCCGACGAGCAGTACTTC.

The chain combines TRBV20-1 with TRBJ1-4; D possibly corresponds to TRBD1 (6 bases). The ends were cut back, 3 bases at V and 1 base at J, with 21 bases in the middle. The CDR3 sequence is 18 residues long. Looked up from germline, CDR1 is DFQATT and CDR2 is SNEGSKA (reference sequence). This CDR3 is CSASGRFSRGGTNEKLFF. For the CDR3, the DNA is TGCAGTGCTAGTGGGCGGTTCTCACGAGGGGGAACTAATGAAAAACTGTTTTTT.

The chain links TRBV7-2 to TRBJ2-3; TRBD2 might be the D (7 bases). Trimming took off 0 bases at V and 4 bases at J, with 11 bases between the two ends. The CDR3 loop spans 15 amino acids. Germline CDR1 and CDR2: SGHTA and FQGNSA. CDR3 nucleotides: TGTGCCAGCAGCTTAGCAGGCGGGGGCGCAGATACGCAGTATTTT. The encoded protein is CASSLAGGGADTQYF.

The chain joins TRBV13 to TRBJ2-5; D not certain. CDR1 and CDR2 (germline): PRHDT, FYEKMQ (reference sequence). Trimming took off 3 bases at V and 4 bases at J, with 12 bases between the two ends. This CDR3 has 14 amino acids. The CDR3 is CASSFQSFSETQYF. CDR3 sequence (DNA): TGTGCCAGCAGCTTCCAAAGCTTCTCAGAGACCCAGTACTTC.

The rearrangement joins TRBV18 to TRBJ1-3; a weak D match, TRBD1 (5 bases). CDR1 is KGHSH, CDR2 LQKENI, per germline. CDR3 length: 15 residues. V was trimmed by 6 bases and J by 0 bases, leaving 12 bases between them. The DNA of the CDR3 is TGTGCCAGCTCCCATCAACAGGACTCTGGAAACACCATATATTTT. Amino acids: CASSHQQDSGNTIYF.

This clone was detected only once. The rearrangement links TRBV9 to TRBJ2-7, with 16 bases lining up with TRBD2. J gave up 5 bases and V 4 bases, and 9 bases lay outside the gene matches. The CDR3 consists of 17 residues. Germline values: CDR1 SGDLS, CDR2 YYNGEE. The CDR3 nucleotides read TGTGCCAGCAGCCCGGGACTAGCGGGAGGGGGATTAAACGAGCAGTACTTC. Translating gives CASSPGLAGGGLNEQYF.